This T cell receptor beta chain originates from a study of Ad26.COV2.S vaccination and SARS-CoV-2 variants. Turning to the study itself: Once, or twice with 56 days between doses, Ad26.COV2.S was given intramuscularly. Regarding the study as a whole: Vaccine recipients posted higher spike-specific TCR breadth than their placebo counterparts. Reported findings describe substantial breadth in spike-specific CD8+ and CD4+ T cell responses following vaccination.

Measured with immunoSEQ multiplex PCR; TCRdb has only the in-frame clones, and not every one. The table includes about 480,000 clones, roughly 85% detected once. Treatment: 15 to 20 received Ad26.COV2.S at low or high dose, single or two shots; about 5 received placebo; per-sample allocation not given. Each sample was drawn 63 days after the first injection (of vaccine or placebo). An Ad26 vector carrying the Wuhan-strain SARS-CoV-2 spike served as the vaccine. The CDR3 is 15 amino acids. Trimming removed 3 bases from V and 2 bases from J, with 13 bases in between. Germline lookup yields CDR1 SGHDN and CDR2 FVKESK. Remarks on this clone: What it recognizes is unknown.

The specimen comprised peripheral blood, sampled in a trial of Ad26.COV2.S vaccine versus placebo. The origin of this receptor is a person between 18 and 65 years old who received the Ad26.COV2.S COVID-19 vaccine or a placebo. The chain recombines TRBV14 with TRBJ2-5, with D possibly matching TRBD2 (6 bases). For the CDR3, the DNA is TGTGCCAGCAGCCATCTGAGACGGGAGCAAGAGACCCAGTACTTC. It translates to CASSHLRREQETQYF.